The entry that follows covers one T cell receptor beta chain sequence. Its specificity is not known. This sample is part of a study of T-cell memory formation after mild COVID-19. Study-wide background: Each donor largely had its own TCR clusters.

The CDR3 sequence is 12 residues long. Study-level results: Day 15 to 85 contracting clones showed balanced CD4/CD8; later expanders leaned CD4+.

Constant-segment primers served in 5'RACE that generated TCR alpha and TCR beta cDNA libraries bearing sample barcodes and UMIs. TCRdb reprocessed the 5' RACE reads via MiXCR and lists one record per CDR3 protein. This sample has about 560,000 distinct CDR3 sequences, with around 16% found just once. The chain joins TRBV21-1 to TRBJ2-7; TRBD2 is taken as the D call from the table, unchecked against the DNA. TRBV21-1 is termed a pseudogene. Sequencing input: PBMCs or a T cell subset sorted from them (not recorded which). The sequence came from an adult woman who had mild COVID-19 (a few samples of this study predate the infection). Cell type and time point are not known. This CDR3 is CASGLACHEQYF. DNA for the CDR3: TGTGCCAGCGGTCTAGCGTGCCACGAGCAGTACTTC.